This entry lists 16 T cell receptor beta chains sequenced from one sample in a study of T cells in tumors after PD-1 blockade. Measured with immunoSEQ multiplex PCR; TCRdb has only the in-frame clones, and not every one. This table has fewer than 55,000 clones, about 85% appearing once. The sample consisted of PBMCs, taken before anti-PD-1 treatment. These receptors were obtained from a human donor with basal cell carcinoma.

This clone appeared once. The chain couples TRBV30 to TRBJ2-2; D not resolved. Germline V gene lookup returns CDR1 GTSNPN and CDR2 SVGIG (reference sequence). The CDR3 extends over 16 amino acids. With 1 base removed from V and 0 bases from J, the gap between germline ends came to 12 bases. The DNA for the CDR3 is TGTGCCTGGAGTGGTCAGCTTATTCCGAACACCGGGGAGCTGTTTTTT. Amino acids: CAWSGQLIPNTGELFF.

This rearrangement joins TRBV27 to TRBJ1-2, with TRBD1 matching over 8 bases. V lost 6 bases and J lost 4; bases outside the gene matches: 7. Germline CDR1 reads MNHEY; CDR2 reads SMNVEV (reference sequence). CDR3 length: 14 residues. In DNA, the CDR3 is TGTGCCAGCAGATGGACAGGGAACGGCTATGGCTACACCTTC. Residues: CASRWTGNGYGYTF.

This clone was detected only a few times. The chain uses TRBV19 and TRBJ2-2; 7 bases line up with TRBD2. With 9 bases clipped from V and 2 bases from J, the junction kept 9 bases outside the gene matches. The germline CDR1 and CDR2 sequences are LNHDA and SQIVND (reference sequence). The CDR3 has 15 residues. The CDR3 is CASTSGLTNTGELFF. The DNA of the CDR3 is TGTGCCAGCACATCGGGACTAACCAACACCGGGGAGCTGTTTTTT.

V is TRBV3-1 (or the pseudogene TRBV3-2) and J is TRBJ2-7; the D gene is possibly TRBD2 (6 bases). The CDR3 consists of 15 residues. V lost 3 bases and J 6 bases, leaving 18 bases between the germline ends. Germline CDR1 and CDR2: LGHDT and YNNKEL (reference sequence). The CDR3: CASSHRRDSPTEQYF. The DNA of the CDR3 is TGTGCCAGCAGCCACCGCCGGGACTCGCCGACCGAGCAGTACTTC.

This clone has more than one count but fewer than ten. The genes are TRBV12-3 or TRBV12-4 and TRBJ2-1; a weak D match, TRBD1 (5 bases). V lost 6 bases, J lost 5 bases, and 11 bases lay in between. This CDR3 is 13 amino acids long. The DNA of the CDR3 is TGTGCCAGCAGACATGGACAAAACAATGAGCAGTTCTTC. It is translated as CASRHGQNNEQFF.

The J gene is TRBJ1-3, the V gene TRBV7-2; unclear D gene. Per the germline V gene, CDR1 is SGHTA and CDR2 is FQGNSA. With 5 bases removed from V and 4 bases from J, the gap between germline ends came to 12 bases. This CDR3 is 14 amino acids long. The CDR3 loop reads CASSPTADGNTIYF. The CDR3 DNA reads TGTGCCAGCAGCCCTACAGCGGACGGAAACACCATATATTTT.

The chain recombines TRBV12-3 or TRBV12-4 with TRBJ2-2; perhaps TRBD1 as D (6 bases). This CDR3 comprises 13 residues. V lost 8 bases and J 6 bases, leaving 13 bases between the germline ends. The CDR3 DNA follows: TGTGCCAGCGGTGGGACAATCTCCGGGGAGCTGTTTTTT. Its protein is CASGGTISGELFF.

V is TRBV27 and J is TRBJ1-1; 8 bases map to TRBD1. The CDR3 has 14 amino acids. CDR1 MNHEY and CDR2 SMNVEV come from the germline V gene (reference sequence). Germline trimming cut 4 bases from V and 8 bases from J; bases unmatched to any gene: 9. The CDR3 reads CASSSYGQGQEAFF. In DNA, the CDR3 is TGTGCCAGCAGTTCCTACGGACAGGGCCAGGAAGCTTTCTTT.

V gene TRBV19 combines with J gene TRBJ1-1; D not resolved. V dropped 5 bases and J dropped 0 bases, with 13 bases sitting between them. The CDR3 contains 15 residues. Germline CDR1 and CDR2: LNHDA and SQIVND (reference sequence). The CDR3, as DNA: TGTGCCAGTAGTCCCGAAGGGAGGATGAACACTGAAGCTTTCTTT. Amino acid sequence: CASSPEGRMNTEAFF.

The chain joins TRBV19 to TRBJ2-1, with 8 bases lining up with TRBD2. Germline V CDR1 and CDR2: LNHDA, SQIVND (reference sequence). Trimming cost V 4 bases and J 2 bases; bases outside gene matches: 10. CDR3 length: 17 amino acids. The CDR3 DNA reads TGTGCCAGTAGTAAAGCGGGCGGGGGGTCAACCTACAATGAGCAGTTCTTC. Translated: CASSKAGGGSTYNEQFF.

The rearrangement uses TRBV3-1 (or the pseudogene TRBV3-2) and TRBJ1-1, with D possibly TRBD1 on 5 matching bases. This CDR3 is 15 amino acids long. Germline V gene lookup returns CDR1 LGHDT and CDR2 YNNKEL (reference sequence). V lost 7 bases to trimming and J lost 5 bases, with 20 bases between them. CDR3 sequence (DNA): TGTGCCAGCACTCGAAGGGACGCCGGTGGGACTGAAGCTTTCTTT. Translating gives CASTRRDAGGTEAFF.

The J gene is TRBJ2-7, the V gene TRBV29-1, with a weak D call TRBD1 (6 bases). This CDR3 comprises 11 residues. Germline V lookup: CDR1 SQVTM, CDR2 ANQGSEA. V shed 8 bases and J shed 2 bases, with 10 bases lying between them. The CDR3 loop reads CSTQGPYEQYF. The CDR3 region has the DNA TGCAGCACACAGGGTCCCTACGAGCAGTACTTC.

The chain couples TRBV1 to TRBJ2-5; the D call in the table, TRBD1, was not verified against the DNA. TRBV1 is assigned pseudogene status. This CDR3 is 15 amino acids long. This chain's CDR3 is CTSSQESHSRETQYF. CDR3 nucleotides: TGCACCAGCAGCCAAGAAAGTCACAGCCGAGAGACCCAGTACTTC.

The rearrangement links TRBV11-3 to TRBJ2-2; TRBD2 is a possible D gene (7 bases). The V gene's germline CDR1 is SGHNT and CDR2 YENEEA. Deletions cut 1 base from V and 5 bases from J, with 17 bases between. CDR3 length: 17 amino acids. CDR3 bases: TGTGCCAGCAGCTTAGGGCAACGGGGGGCCCTAACCGGGGAGCTGTTTTTT. Its translation: CASSLGQRGALTGELFF.

The chain combines TRBV5-1 with TRBJ1-1; no firm D call. V was cut by 0 bases and J by 1 base, with 10 bases left in between. This CDR3 region has 15 residues. Germline-derived CDR1 and CDR2 are SGHRS and YFSETQ. The CDR3 DNA reads as TGCGCCAGCAGCTTGGGGCAGGTTGGGAACACTGAAGCTTTCTTT. Translating gives CASSLGQVGNTEAFF. The full variable domain, with the rest looked up from reference TRBV5-1 and TRBJ1-1, is KAGVTQTPRYLIKTRGQQVTLSCSPISGHRSVSWYQQTPGQGLQFLFEYFSETQRNKGNFPGRFSGRQFSNSRSEMNVSTLELGDSALYLCASSLGQVGNTEAFFGQGTRLTVV.

The rearrangement joins TRBV7-2 to TRBJ2-7; either TRBD1 or TRBD2 may supply D (5 bases each). This CDR3 spans 15 amino acids. Germline V gene data show CDR1 as SGHTA and CDR2 as FQGNSA. V gave up 0 bases and J gave up 4 bases, with 13 bases separating them. CDR3 sequence (DNA): TGTGCCAGCAGCTTAGCGCCGGGACCAGGATACGAGCAGTACTTC. Protein product: CASSLAPGPGYEQYF.